Ten or more counts support the clone carrying this T cell receptor beta chain. Its antigen is undetermined. The CDR3 end lies 3 residues beyond the end of the read and is filled in from the germline J gene. Blood samples were heparinized, about 4.5 to 8.5 ml per donor. The entry originates in a study of T cell clonality in common variable immunodeficiency. This CDR3 is 13 amino acids long. V gave up 4 bases and J gave up 7 bases, with 13 bases separating them. Per germline, CDR1 MDHEN and CDR2 SYDVKM. Overall study results and limits: Compared with healthy controls, CVID subjects showed increased TCRbeta clonality, mostly in about a third. Common variable immunodeficiency TCR beta sequences reportedly had fewer deletions and N-nucleotide insertions. Shared TCRbeta clones were fewer between CVID subjects than controls.

Equal genomic DNA amounts from CVID and control samples were sequenced. Sequencing used immunoSEQ multiplex PCR; TCRdb keeps in-frame clones, though not all of them. The sample has approximately 28,000 clones, none seen only once. The sequence came from a human donor with common variable immunodeficiency. Sequencing was performed on peripheral blood mononuclear cells. The rearrangement joins TRBV28 to TRBJ1-1; D is ambiguous. CDR3 protein: CASSSSTPFEAFF. Incomplete CDR3 DNA: TGTGCCAGCAGTTCATCTACTCCGTTTGAA.